This T cell receptor (beta chain) was recovered during a study of blood T cells in healthy people across ages (dated by TCRdb to about 2015). Turning to the overall study: In model experiments, template switching captured roughly one uniquely barcoded TCR beta cDNA molecule for every two T cells. Using deep sequencing normalized with unique cDNA molecular identifiers, the study measured how TCR beta repertoire diversity changes with age. Donors were grouped into four age groups: young (average roughly 15 years), middle-aged (39), aged (around 62) and long-lived (82). To avoid experimental bias, donors of different ages were distributed randomly across sequencing lanes. For two donors (one aged 18 to 29 and one aged 80 or older), the study analyzed two additional independent replicas of 1 million unique cDNA reads from the same blood draw. Findings and caveats that apply to the study as a whole: Bulk unsorted PBMC profiling prevented conclusive comparison of naive and antigen-experienced compartments. Because donor CMV infection status was unknown, age-related changes in expanded clonotypes were potentially confounded. Estimates of total diversity based on one million sequenced T cells were regarded as lower bounds and as underestimates. Compared with the aged group, the long-lived group had more naive CD4+ T cells, fewer expanded clones and increased TCR diversity, suggesting age selection. The percentage of naive T cells measured by flow cytometry correlated strongly with observed TCR beta diversity. As age increased, observed TCR beta diversity per million T cells dropped in a roughly linear way, and a significant reduction was already evident by age 40.

Points on this clonotype: Its binding antigen is unknown. One base away there is no much larger clone; base qualities are not given.

The library was made by 5' RACE. The instrument given in TCRdb is Illumina HiSeq 2500. A second PCR of roughly 6 to 12 cycles was run with a J-beta primer mix and a sample-barcoded 5' primer. A template-switch 5' adaptor carrying 12 random nucleotides introduced a unique molecular identifier onto each TCR beta cDNA molecule. Each sample yielded at least 3 million CDR3-containing paired-end reads. All of the RNA was converted into first-strand cDNA using the Mint cDNA synthesis kit, with a TRBC-specific oligonucleotide serving as the primer. Following uracil-DNA glycosylase treatment, all cDNA underwent a first 18-cycle PCR with the universal primers M1SS and BC2_uni_R. The study's own analysis went as follows. Normalization of each sample was performed by random selection of 1 million high-quality reads, each carrying a distinct molecular identifier. Reads with shared molecular identifiers were discarded instead of being binned into consensus sequences. MiTCR, with a Q25 quality threshold and the strictest error-elimination algorithm, was used for CDR3 identification, clonotype clustering and error correction. A nonparametric unseen species model using Euler transformation provided a lower-bound estimate of total TCR beta diversity. TCRdb reran the public reads through fastp at Q25 and MiXCR, keeping productive beta chains. Rows with a matching CDR3 protein are joined into one entry that keeps the most common DNA and genes. The V and J calls follow TCRdb's processing rather than the paper's. In all, the sample holds approximately 800,000 distinct CDR3 sequences, and just over 55% of those were seen once. About 26% of the sample rests with the top ten.

Donors were a few dozen systemically healthy Caucasian individuals from Russia aged 6 to 90 years. Each donor gave about 9.7 milliliters of peripheral blood, drawn into EDTA-treated Vacutainer tubes. Ficoll-Paque density-gradient centrifugation was used to isolate PBMCs, with at least 6.5 million obtained per sample. Total RNA, at least 6 micrograms per sample, was extracted from PBMCs with Trizol reagent. The percentages of naive CD45RAhigh/CD27high T cells were determined by flow cytometry on a PBMC aliquot from every donor. Relative to germline, V is missing 0 bases and J is missing 7 bases, with 6 bases of the junction outside any gene match. The germline V gene encodes CDR1 SNHLY and CDR2 FYNNEI. The CDR3 runs 15 amino acids, cysteine and phenylalanine included. Only CDR3 DNA remains: 45 bases, in frame from the first base.

Sequenced sample: blood. This TCR was sampled from a man aged 35 to 55 in good health. Recombination connected TRBV2 to TRBJ2-1; 7 bases in the middle match TRBD2. The CDR3 here reads CASSEAWGGRNEQFF. The nucleotide sequence reads TGTGCCAGCAGTGAAGCTTGGGGAGGGAGAAATGAGCAGTTCTTC.